The 22 T cell receptor beta chains in this list originate from one sample, sequenced in a study of early T cells in non-severe SARS-CoV-2 infection. TCRdb reprocessed the 5' RACE reads via MiXCR and lists one record per CDR3 protein. The table includes some 75,000 distinct CDR3 sequences, roughly 13% detected once. Input material: whole blood. Receptor source: an adult who was a healthcare worker with PCR-confirmed SARS-CoV-2 infection or an uninfected control (not recorded which).

J is TRBJ1-5 and V is TRBV30; D not certain. The CDR3 spans 12 residues. Per germline, CDR1 GTSNPN and CDR2 SVGIG (reference sequence). V was shortened by 2 bases and J by 6 bases, with 8 bases between the two germline ends. The CDR3 spells CAWSKGFQPQHF. Here the CDR3 DNA reads TGTGCCTGGAGTAAGGGATTTCAGCCCCAGCATTTT.

The V and J genes are TRBV6-6 and TRBJ2-5; 8 bases map to TRBD2. The CDR3 covers 13 residues. After removal of 8 bases from V and 3 bases from J, the junction contained 5 bases not matched to a gene. CDR1 and CDR2 from the germline V gene are MNHNY and SVGAGI (reference sequence). The CDR3 loop reads CASQTSAKETQYF. In DNA form, the CDR3 reads TGTGCCAGCCAGACTAGCGCTAAAGAGACCCAGTACTTC.

The V call is TRBV7-9, the J call TRBJ2-3; TRBD1 might be the D (5 bases). In germline, CDR1 is SEHNR, CDR2 FQNEAQ (reference sequence). The CDR3 spans 14 residues. Trimming removed 5 bases at V and 7 bases at J, with 16 bases between. The CDR3 protein is CASSQGQGVYTQYF. The DNA for the CDR3 is TGTGCCAGCAGCCAAGGTCAGGGCGTATATACGCAGTATTTT.

This clonotype was seen a handful of times. This chain uses TRBV6-2 or TRBV6-3 with TRBJ2-2; D remains ambiguous. CDR1 and CDR2 (germline): MNHEY, SVGEGT. Trimming left V 8 bases short and J 4 bases short, with 11 bases between. CDR3 length: 13 amino acids. CDR3 sequence (DNA): TGTGCCAGCGCGAAGGACCTCACCGGGGAGCTGTTTTTT. Translating gives CASAKDLTGELFF.

The chain has TRBV20-1 and TRBJ1-1; D is unresolved. The CDR3 is 13 amino acids. Germline V gene lookup returns CDR1 DFQATT and CDR2 SNEGSKA (reference sequence). V was trimmed by 0 bases and J by 6 bases, leaving 11 bases between them. CDR3 DNA sequence: TGCAGTGCTAGAGATCCGTCGATCCCTGAAGCTTTCTTT. Translation: CSARDPSIPEAFF.

This clonotype was picked up many times. The chain employs TRBV10-3 and TRBJ2-7; D remains ambiguous. Trimming left V 4 bases short and J 0 bases short, with 10 bases between. Germline values: CDR1 ENHRY, CDR2 SYGVKD. This CDR3 spans 14 amino acids. The CDR3 is CAISAPISSYEQYF. CDR3 coding DNA: TGTGCCATCAGTGCGCCGATCAGCTCCTACGAGCAGTACTTC.

The rearrangement uses TRBV6-1 and TRBJ1-5; the D is unclear. Per the germline V gene, CDR1 is MNHNS and CDR2 is SASEGT. Trimming pared 6 bases from V and 9 bases from J, leaving 12 bases between. The CDR3 is made up of 12 amino acids. The CDR3 protein is CASRDFRRPQHF. The CDR3 nucleotides are TGTGCCAGCAGAGACTTCAGGCGGCCCCAGCATTTT.

In this sample, this clonotype turned up many times. V usage is TRBV5-1 and J usage is TRBJ1-1; possible D gene TRBD1, 6 bases. CDR1 is SGHRS and CDR2 is YFSETQ in the germline V gene. V was clipped by 4 bases and J by 2 bases, with 12 bases between them. CDR3 length: 14 residues. The CDR3 region is CASSQRTANTEAFF. The CDR3 DNA reads TGCGCCAGCAGCCAGCGGACAGCCAACACTGAAGCTTTCTTT. The variable domain in full, completed from reference TRBV5-1 and TRBJ1-1, reads KAGVTQTPRYLIKTRGQQVTLSCSPISGHRSVSWYQQTPGQGLQFLFEYFSETQRNKGNFPGRFSGRQFSNSRSEMNVSTLELGDSALYLCASSQRTANTEAFFGQGTRLTVV.

This clonotype was detected only a few times. This chain's CDR3 is CASSFGGAGQFF. The CDR3 DNA reads TGTGCCAGCAGTTTTGGGGGGGCCGGGCAGTTCTTC. The chain combines TRBV6-2 or TRBV6-3 with TRBJ2-1; perhaps TRBD2 as D (7 bases). This CDR3 contains 12 residues. CDR1 is MNHEY and CDR2 is SVGEGT in the germline V gene. The ends were cut back, 4 bases at V and 12 bases at J, with 13 bases in the middle.

This clonotype was recorded at least ten times. This chain joins TRBV3-1 and TRBJ2-3; D gene uncertain. Per the germline V gene, CDR1 is LGHDT and CDR2 is YNNKEL (reference sequence). Trimming removed 1 base at V and 1 base at J, with 6 bases between. This CDR3 has 14 residues. The CDR3 coding sequence is TGTGCCAGCAGCCAAGGGGCACGCACAGATACGCAGTATTTT. It specifies CASSQGARTDTQYF.

This chain joins TRBV12-3 or TRBV12-4 and TRBJ1-2; no reliable D call. The CDR3 totals 11 residues. The ends were cut back, 6 bases at V and 8 bases at J, with 10 bases in the middle. CDR3 in amino acids: CASSGGIGYTF. In DNA, the CDR3 is TGTGCCAGCAGCGGAGGGATCGGCTACACCTTC.

The sample holds a few counts of this clonotype. The V call is TRBV10-3, the J call TRBJ1-1; tentative D call: TRBD1 (6 bases). V lost 6 bases and J lost 0, with 14 bases in between. The V gene's germline CDR1 is ENHRY and CDR2 SYGVKD. This CDR3 spans 15 amino acids. In DNA form, the CDR3 reads TGTGCCATCAGGGGCTTGGACAGCATGAACACTGAAGCTTTCTTT. As protein: CAIRGLDSMNTEAFF.

This clonotype was counted at least ten times. V is TRBV12-3 or TRBV12-4 and J is TRBJ1-2; D is possibly TRBD1 (6 bases). The CDR3 is 14 residues long. The CDR3 spells CGWVGGDCNYGYTF. DNA for the CDR3: TGTGGGTGGGTAGGGGGAGATTGTAACTATGGCTACACCTTC.

In this sample, this clonotype turned up a few times. Mismatch with germline at one junction end may stem from a read error. The chain links TRBV29-1 to TRBJ2-1; D remains unclear. Germline CDR1 SQVTM, CDR2 ANQGSEA. The CDR3 is 13 residues long. For the CDR3, the DNA is TGCAGCGTTGAATCTTTGGGTCTGCCCCGCCGGGTCTTC. Protein sequence: CSVESLGLPRRVF.

The V call is TRBV6-2 or TRBV6-3, the J call TRBJ1-5; D gene uncertain. The CDR3 covers 13 residues. CDR1 MNHEY and CDR2 SVGEGT come from the germline V gene. V was cut by 4 bases and J by 4 bases, with 8 bases left in between. The CDR3 DNA reads as TGTGCCAGCAGTTGGTCGAATAATCAGCCCCAGCATTTT. Translated, it gives CASSWSNNQPQHF.

This clonotype has more than one count but fewer than ten. The chain carries TRBV18 and TRBJ1-1; D perhaps matches TRBD1 (5 bases). Germline CDR1 is KGHSH and CDR2 is LQKENI. Trimming shortened V by 3 bases and J by 2 bases, and 13 bases separated the two germline ends. The CDR3 runs to 15 residues. This CDR3 is CASSPRAGDNTEAFF. CDR3 nucleotides: TGTGCCAGCTCACCCAGGGCAGGAGATAACACTGAAGCTTTCTTT.

The sample holds a few counts of this clonotype. V is TRBV10-3 and J is TRBJ2-3, with 7 bases aligning to TRBD2. CDR1 is ENHRY, CDR2 SYGVKD, per germline. V was pared by 5 bases and J by 4 bases, with 3 bases of the junction left unmatched. There are 13 residues in the CDR3. The CDR3 is CAISSGVADTQYF. The DNA for the CDR3 is TGTGCCATCAGTAGCGGGGTGGCAGATACGCAGTATTTT.

The gene calls are TRBV18 and TRBJ1-2; the D gene is possibly TRBD1 (5 bases). The CDR3 runs to 13 residues. Looked up from germline, CDR1 is KGHSH and CDR2 is LQKENI. V gave up 2 bases and J gave up 4 bases, with 8 bases separating them. The CDR3 region is CASSPDSLYGYTF. Here the CDR3 DNA reads TGTGCCAGCTCACCAGACAGTCTCTATGGCTACACCTTC.

In this sample, this clonotype turned up a few times. The chain couples TRBV6-4 to TRBJ2-5, with 8 bases matching TRBD1. This CDR3 has 15 residues. V gave up 2 bases and J gave up 5 bases; unmatched junction bases: 7. The V gene's germline CDR1 is MRHNA and CDR2 SNTAGT. The chain's CDR3 is CASSDEPGGLETQYF. The CDR3 bases are TGTGCCAGCAGTGACGAGCCAGGGGGCTTGGAGACCCAGTACTTC.

This clonotype has just a few counts. This chain joins TRBV10-3 and TRBJ2-3; 12 bases agree with TRBD2. CDR1 ENHRY and CDR2 SYGVKD come from the germline V gene. J lost 0 bases, V lost 5 bases, and 9 bases had no gene match. The CDR3 length is 18 residues. CDR3 in amino acids: CAISTGGLAGFSTDTQYF. For the CDR3, the DNA is TGTGCCATCAGTACGGGGGGACTAGCGGGCTTCAGCACAGATACGCAGTATTTT.

This chain joins TRBV7-3 and TRBJ2-2; 11 bases align to TRBD2. Germline assignment: CDR1 SGHTA and CDR2 FQGTGA. This CDR3 spans 16 amino acids. Trimming took 5 bases from V and 4 from J; bases not matched to a gene: 6. As DNA, the CDR3 is TGTGCCAGCAGCCCAAGGGGACTAGCGGCCACCGGGGAGCTGTTTTTT. It translates to CASSPRGLAATGELFF.

Many counts were recorded for this clonotype. The chain employs TRBV7-3 and TRBJ2-2, with TRBD2 identical over 8 bases. Losses at the gene ends were 5 bases for V and 3 bases for J; bases not matched to a gene: 8. The germline CDR1 and CDR2 sequences are SGHTA and FQGTGA. The length of the CDR3 is 16 residues. CDR3 nucleotides: TGTGCCAGCAGCCCCCGACGGGGGGGCGACACCGGGGAGCTGTTTTTT. Residues: CASSPRRGGDTGELFF. The variable domain in full, with the rest retrieved from reference TRBV7-3 and TRBJ2-2, is GAGVSQTPSNKVTEKGKYVELRCDPISGHTALYWYRQSLGQGPEFLIYFQGTGAADDSGLPNDRFFAVRPEGSVSTLKIQRTERGDSAVYLCASSPRRGGDTGELFFGEGSRLTVL.